These 8 T cell receptor beta chains were all obtained from the same sample, sequenced in a study of cytomegalovirus exposure and HLA in healthy donors. The PCR made use of 60 Vbeta and 13 Jbeta primers. The repertoire was sequenced with immunoSEQ multiplex PCR; TCRdb's copy has only in-frame clones and lacks some. This repertoire shows roughly 120,000 clones, 67% found once; its top ten account for about 8.5%. Specimen: PBMCs. Every receptor here comes from a man younger than 30 in good health and CMV-seropositive.

The rearrangement uses TRBV11-2 and TRBJ2-1, with TRBD2 as a possible D gene (5 bases). Germline V gene lookup returns CDR1 SGHAT and CDR2 FQNNGV. V was trimmed by 2 bases and J by 0 bases, leaving 8 bases between them. This CDR3 region has 15 residues. The CDR3: CASSLLGSSYNEQFF. Written as DNA, the CDR3 is TGTGCCAGCAGCTTACTAGGGAGCTCCTACAATGAGCAGTTCTTC.

This chain uses TRBV28 with TRBJ1-5; D ambiguous. Trimming cost V 3 bases and J 0 bases, with 9 bases left between them. The CDR3 has 15 amino acids. Germline CDR1 MDHEN, CDR2 SYDVKM. CDR3 nucleotide sequence: TGTGCCAGCAGTTTGAATGGAGATAGCAATCAGCCCCAGCATTTT. It encodes CASSLNGDSNQPQHF. The full variable domain, with the rest looked up from reference TRBV28 and TRBJ1-5, is DVKVTQSSRYLVKRTGEKVFLECVQDMDHENMFWYRQDPGLGLRLIYFSYDVKMKEKGDIPEGYSVSREKKERFSLILESASTNQTSMYLCASSLNGDSNQPQHFGDGTRLSIL.

The chain is built from TRBV7-9 and TRBJ1-5, with 8 bases that match TRBD1. V gave up 4 bases and J gave up 6 bases; unmatched junction bases: 5. The CDR3 extends over 14 amino acids. Germline V gene data show CDR1 as SEHNR and CDR2 as FQNEAQ (reference sequence). The CDR3 protein is CASSSTGEVQPQHF. The DNA of the CDR3 is TGTGCCAGCAGCTCGACAGGGGAGGTTCAGCCCCAGCATTTT. Drawing the rest from reference TRBV7-9 and TRBJ1-5, the complete variable domain is DTGVSQNPRHKITKRGQNVTFRCDPISEHNRLYWYRQTLGQGPEFLTYFQNEAQLEKSRLLSDRFSAERPKGSFSTLEIQRTEQGDSAMYLCASSSTGEVQPQHFGDGTRLSIL.

V and J are TRBV4-2 and TRBJ1-1, with no clear D. CDR1 LGHNA and CDR2 YNFKEQ come from the germline V gene. V was cut by 2 bases and J by 3 bases, with 7 bases left in between. The CDR3 has 13 amino acids. The CDR3 coding sequence is TGTGCCAGCAGCCAATACGGGGACACTGAAGCTTTCTTT. It is translated as CASSQYGDTEAFF.

The chain has TRBV28 and TRBJ1-1; a weak D match, TRBD1 (6 bases). The CDR3 covers 14 residues. Trimming shortened V by 4 bases and J by 0 bases, and 9 bases separated the two germline ends. Germline CDR1 and CDR2: MDHEN and SYDVKM. The CDR3 DNA reads as TGTGCCAGCAGTTCGGGGGGGCTGAACACTGAAGCTTTCTTT. It is translated as CASSSGGLNTEAFF.

The J gene is TRBJ1-6, the V gene TRBV28; no reliable D call. Germline CDR1 MDHEN, CDR2 SYDVKM. The V gene lost 7 bases and the J gene lost 2 bases, with 9 bases spanning the gap. The CDR3 runs 14 residues. The CDR3 sequence is CASMEPTYNSPLHF. CDR3 nucleotides: TGTGCCAGCATGGAGCCTACCTATAATTCACCCCTCCACTTT.

In this sample, this clone turned up a few times. J is TRBJ1-1 and V is TRBV7-9, with 7 bases identical to TRBD1. Germline V gives CDR1 SEHNR, CDR2 FQNEAQ (reference sequence). V lost 7 bases to trimming and J lost 1 base; unmatched junction nucleotides: 6. The CDR3 runs to 14 residues. CDR3 sequence (DNA): TGTGCCAGCAACTTCCGACAGGGGAACACTGAAGCTTTCTTT. This codes for CASNFRQGNTEAFF. Full variable domain (rest looked up from reference TRBV7-9 and TRBJ1-1): DTGVSQNPRHKITKRGQNVTFRCDPISEHNRLYWYRQTLGQGPEFLTYFQNEAQLEKSRLLSDRFSAERPKGSFSTLEIQRTEQGDSAMYLCASNFRQGNTEAFFGQGTRLTVV.

The chain links TRBV7-9 to TRBJ1-4; TRBD1 might be the D (5 bases). V was shortened by 5 bases and J by 5 bases, with 9 bases between the two germline ends. This CDR3 spans 13 amino acids. Per germline, CDR1 SEHNR and CDR2 FQNEAQ (reference sequence). The CDR3 region has the DNA TGTGCCAGCAGCCCGCGGGGGAATGAAAAACTGTTTTTT. Its translation: CASSPRGNEKLFF.